This entry features one T cell receptor beta chain sequence. As yet, its antigen is unknown. CDR3 size: 14 residues. Unmatched junction bases numbered 6, after V lost 6 bases and J lost 2 bases. Germline CDR1 MNHNS, CDR2 SASEGT. Sequenced by immunoSEQ multiplex PCR; TCRdb stores in-frame clones only, minus some. The data show roughly 100,000 clones, 65% to 90% seen once. This sample is part of a study of radiation and T cells in renal cell carcinoma. As for the study in general: Nephrectomy followed 15 Gy stereotactic body radiation by 4 weeks. Study observations and caveats: Top tumor clonotypes rose in blood 2 weeks post-radiation, then contracted.

Time point noted: baseline pretreatment blood. Treatment given: 15 Gy SBRT to primary tumor, nephrectomy 4 weeks later. The patient's renal cell carcinoma had clear cell pathology. The chain carries TRBV6-1 and TRBJ2-7, with TRBD1 identical over 8 bases. The sequencing here drew on blood, taken from a patient whose treatment included radiotherapy and nephrectomy. This receptor was obtained from a man aged 45-65 years with renal cell carcinoma. DNA for the CDR3: TGTGCCAGCAGCCAGACAGGGGAGACCTACGAGCAGTACTTC. Translated, it gives CASSQTGETYEQYF.